What follows are 9 T cell receptor beta chains derived from one specimen sequenced in a study of radiation and T cells in renal cell carcinoma. Only in-frame clones appear in the TCRdb table, and some are missing; sequencing was by immunoSEQ multiplex PCR. The sample contains around 99,000 clones, roughly 84% of which appear only once. Time point given: blood 4 weeks post-SBRT, at nephrectomy. Treatment: 15 Gy SBRT to primary tumor, nephrectomy 4 weeks later. The starting material was blood, obtained from a patient whose treatment included radiotherapy and nephrectomy. All receptors come from a man between 60 and 75 years old with renal cell carcinoma.

This clone was picked up a small number of times. This chain uses TRBV27 with TRBJ2-6; tentatively, D is TRBD2 (5 bases). Germline CDR1 and CDR2: MNHEY and SMNVEV (reference sequence). The V end lost 3 bases, the J end lost 4 bases, and 13 bases lay between the germline ends. This CDR3 has 16 residues. The CDR3 DNA reads TGTGCCAGCAGTTTCCAGGCGGGTTACGGGGCCAACGTCCTGACTTTC. Translation gives CASSFQAGYGANVLTF.

The V and J genes are TRBV11-2 and TRBJ2-6; 10 positions agree with TRBD1. J gave up 2 bases and V 5 bases, and 6 bases lay outside the gene matches. The germline gives CDR1 SGHAT, CDR2 FQNNGV. The CDR3 is made up of 17 amino acids. The CDR3 loop is CASSQGDRGPGANVLTF. The CDR3 DNA reads as TGTGCCAGCAGCCAAGGCGACAGGGGGCCTGGGGCCAACGTCCTGACTTTC. The whole variable domain, filled in from reference TRBV11-2 and TRBJ2-6, reads EAGVAQSPRYKIIEKRQSVAFWCNPISGHATLYWYQQILGQGPKLLIQFQNNGVVDDSQLPKDRFSAERLKGVDSTLKIQPAKLEDSAVYLCASSQGDRGPGANVLTFGAGSRLTVL.

Concerning this clone: The junction departs from germline at one end; a sequencing error may be responsible. The J gene is TRBJ2-7, the V gene TRBV6-5; a possible D gene is TRBD2 (7 bases). Germline values: CDR1 MNHEY, CDR2 SVGAGI. The CDR3 runs to 12 residues. The CDR3: CASSYSGGRSHF. The CDR3 bases are TGTGCCAGCAGTTACTCGGGGGGGCGCTCCCACTTC.

The V call is TRBV4-1, the J call TRBJ2-1; D remains ambiguous. The CDR3 is made up of 15 amino acids. CDR1 is MGHRA and CDR2 is YSYEKL in the germline V gene. The V and J ends lost 0 bases and 4 bases respectively, with 10 bases between them. In nucleotides, the CDR3 is TGCGCCAGCAGCCAAGAGGGGTTAGAATACAATGAGCAGTTCTTC. It specifies CASSQEGLEYNEQFF.

The chain joins TRBV5-4 to TRBJ2-5; 7 positions match TRBD1. Germline V gene data show CDR1 as SGHNT and CDR2 as YYREEE (reference sequence). The junction had 3 bases not matched to a gene; V was cut back by 3 bases and J by 1 base. CDR3 length equals 14 residues. As DNA, the CDR3 is TGTGCCAGCAGCTCGGGGACAGTCCAAGAGACCCAGTACTTC. Translation: CASSSGTVQETQYF.

The chain couples TRBV7-8 to TRBJ2-3; no clear D. CDR1 and CDR2 (germline): SGHVS, FQNEAQ. The CDR3 has 14 residues. V lost 8 bases and J lost 6, with 18 bases in between. The CDR3 protein is CASLSRVGIDTQYF. As DNA, the CDR3 is TGTGCCAGCCTTTCCCGAGTGGGGATTGATACGCAGTATTTT.

The chain couples TRBV10-3 to TRBJ2-1; a weak D match, TRBD1 (6 bases). This CDR3 spans 12 amino acids. Trimming left V 8 bases short and J 2 bases short, with 7 bases between. The germline gives CDR1 ENHRY, CDR2 SYGVKD. CDR3 nucleotide sequence: TGTGCCATCGGGGGCACCTACAATGAGCAGTTCTTC. This encodes CAIGGTYNEQFF.

This clone was counted many times. The chain has TRBV5-1 and TRBJ2-2; 10 nucleotides agree with TRBD2. V gave up 0 bases and J gave up 3 bases; unmatched junction bases: 5. Germline loops: CDR1 SGHRS, CDR2 YFSETQ. The CDR3 runs to 17 residues. The CDR3 DNA reads TGCGCCAGCAGCTTGGTCGGGCTAGCGGGAGACACCGGGGAGCTGTTTTTT. It codes for CASSLVGLAGDTGELFF. The full variable domain, rest sourced from reference TRBV5-1 and TRBJ2-2, is KAGVTQTPRYLIKTRGQQVTLSCSPISGHRSVSWYQQTPGQGLQFLFEYFSETQRNKGNFPGRFSGRQFSNSRSEMNVSTLELGDSALYLCASSLVGLAGDTGELFFGEGSRLTVL.

The chain links TRBV7-2 to TRBJ1-2, with TRBD1 as a possible D gene (5 bases). Trimming took 1 base from V and 2 from J, leaving 14 bases between them. The CDR3 is made up of 16 amino acids. Germline CDR1 SGHTA, CDR2 FQGNSA. Here the CDR3 reads CASSLVAGSQNYGYTF. CDR3 nucleotides: TGTGCCAGCAGCTTAGTCGCAGGGTCCCAAAACTATGGCTACACCTTC.